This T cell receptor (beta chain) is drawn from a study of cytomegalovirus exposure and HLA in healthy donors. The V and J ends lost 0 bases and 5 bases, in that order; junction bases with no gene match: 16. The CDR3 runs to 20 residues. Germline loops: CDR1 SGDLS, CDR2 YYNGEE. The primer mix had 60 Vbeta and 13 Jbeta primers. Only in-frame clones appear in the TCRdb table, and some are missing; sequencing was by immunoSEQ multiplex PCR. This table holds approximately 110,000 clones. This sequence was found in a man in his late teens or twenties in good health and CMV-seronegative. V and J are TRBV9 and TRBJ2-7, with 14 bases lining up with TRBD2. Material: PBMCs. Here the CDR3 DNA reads TGTGCCAGCAGCGTAGCTATGGGACTAGCGGGAGTCGGAAGTTCTGACGAGCAGTACTTC. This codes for CASSVAMGLAGVGSSDEQYF.